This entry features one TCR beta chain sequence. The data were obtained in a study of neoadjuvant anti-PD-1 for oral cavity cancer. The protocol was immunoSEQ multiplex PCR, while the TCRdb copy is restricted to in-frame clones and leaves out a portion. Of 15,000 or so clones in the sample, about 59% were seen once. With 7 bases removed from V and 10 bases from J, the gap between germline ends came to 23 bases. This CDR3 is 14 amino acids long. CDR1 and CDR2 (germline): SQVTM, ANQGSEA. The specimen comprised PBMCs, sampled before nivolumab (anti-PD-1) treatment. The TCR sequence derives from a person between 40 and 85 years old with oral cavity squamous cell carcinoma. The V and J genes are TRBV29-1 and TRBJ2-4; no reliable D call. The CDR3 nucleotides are TGCAGCGCGAACCGGGCCCCTCTGATGGAAATTCAGTACTTC. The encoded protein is CSANRAPLMEIQYF.